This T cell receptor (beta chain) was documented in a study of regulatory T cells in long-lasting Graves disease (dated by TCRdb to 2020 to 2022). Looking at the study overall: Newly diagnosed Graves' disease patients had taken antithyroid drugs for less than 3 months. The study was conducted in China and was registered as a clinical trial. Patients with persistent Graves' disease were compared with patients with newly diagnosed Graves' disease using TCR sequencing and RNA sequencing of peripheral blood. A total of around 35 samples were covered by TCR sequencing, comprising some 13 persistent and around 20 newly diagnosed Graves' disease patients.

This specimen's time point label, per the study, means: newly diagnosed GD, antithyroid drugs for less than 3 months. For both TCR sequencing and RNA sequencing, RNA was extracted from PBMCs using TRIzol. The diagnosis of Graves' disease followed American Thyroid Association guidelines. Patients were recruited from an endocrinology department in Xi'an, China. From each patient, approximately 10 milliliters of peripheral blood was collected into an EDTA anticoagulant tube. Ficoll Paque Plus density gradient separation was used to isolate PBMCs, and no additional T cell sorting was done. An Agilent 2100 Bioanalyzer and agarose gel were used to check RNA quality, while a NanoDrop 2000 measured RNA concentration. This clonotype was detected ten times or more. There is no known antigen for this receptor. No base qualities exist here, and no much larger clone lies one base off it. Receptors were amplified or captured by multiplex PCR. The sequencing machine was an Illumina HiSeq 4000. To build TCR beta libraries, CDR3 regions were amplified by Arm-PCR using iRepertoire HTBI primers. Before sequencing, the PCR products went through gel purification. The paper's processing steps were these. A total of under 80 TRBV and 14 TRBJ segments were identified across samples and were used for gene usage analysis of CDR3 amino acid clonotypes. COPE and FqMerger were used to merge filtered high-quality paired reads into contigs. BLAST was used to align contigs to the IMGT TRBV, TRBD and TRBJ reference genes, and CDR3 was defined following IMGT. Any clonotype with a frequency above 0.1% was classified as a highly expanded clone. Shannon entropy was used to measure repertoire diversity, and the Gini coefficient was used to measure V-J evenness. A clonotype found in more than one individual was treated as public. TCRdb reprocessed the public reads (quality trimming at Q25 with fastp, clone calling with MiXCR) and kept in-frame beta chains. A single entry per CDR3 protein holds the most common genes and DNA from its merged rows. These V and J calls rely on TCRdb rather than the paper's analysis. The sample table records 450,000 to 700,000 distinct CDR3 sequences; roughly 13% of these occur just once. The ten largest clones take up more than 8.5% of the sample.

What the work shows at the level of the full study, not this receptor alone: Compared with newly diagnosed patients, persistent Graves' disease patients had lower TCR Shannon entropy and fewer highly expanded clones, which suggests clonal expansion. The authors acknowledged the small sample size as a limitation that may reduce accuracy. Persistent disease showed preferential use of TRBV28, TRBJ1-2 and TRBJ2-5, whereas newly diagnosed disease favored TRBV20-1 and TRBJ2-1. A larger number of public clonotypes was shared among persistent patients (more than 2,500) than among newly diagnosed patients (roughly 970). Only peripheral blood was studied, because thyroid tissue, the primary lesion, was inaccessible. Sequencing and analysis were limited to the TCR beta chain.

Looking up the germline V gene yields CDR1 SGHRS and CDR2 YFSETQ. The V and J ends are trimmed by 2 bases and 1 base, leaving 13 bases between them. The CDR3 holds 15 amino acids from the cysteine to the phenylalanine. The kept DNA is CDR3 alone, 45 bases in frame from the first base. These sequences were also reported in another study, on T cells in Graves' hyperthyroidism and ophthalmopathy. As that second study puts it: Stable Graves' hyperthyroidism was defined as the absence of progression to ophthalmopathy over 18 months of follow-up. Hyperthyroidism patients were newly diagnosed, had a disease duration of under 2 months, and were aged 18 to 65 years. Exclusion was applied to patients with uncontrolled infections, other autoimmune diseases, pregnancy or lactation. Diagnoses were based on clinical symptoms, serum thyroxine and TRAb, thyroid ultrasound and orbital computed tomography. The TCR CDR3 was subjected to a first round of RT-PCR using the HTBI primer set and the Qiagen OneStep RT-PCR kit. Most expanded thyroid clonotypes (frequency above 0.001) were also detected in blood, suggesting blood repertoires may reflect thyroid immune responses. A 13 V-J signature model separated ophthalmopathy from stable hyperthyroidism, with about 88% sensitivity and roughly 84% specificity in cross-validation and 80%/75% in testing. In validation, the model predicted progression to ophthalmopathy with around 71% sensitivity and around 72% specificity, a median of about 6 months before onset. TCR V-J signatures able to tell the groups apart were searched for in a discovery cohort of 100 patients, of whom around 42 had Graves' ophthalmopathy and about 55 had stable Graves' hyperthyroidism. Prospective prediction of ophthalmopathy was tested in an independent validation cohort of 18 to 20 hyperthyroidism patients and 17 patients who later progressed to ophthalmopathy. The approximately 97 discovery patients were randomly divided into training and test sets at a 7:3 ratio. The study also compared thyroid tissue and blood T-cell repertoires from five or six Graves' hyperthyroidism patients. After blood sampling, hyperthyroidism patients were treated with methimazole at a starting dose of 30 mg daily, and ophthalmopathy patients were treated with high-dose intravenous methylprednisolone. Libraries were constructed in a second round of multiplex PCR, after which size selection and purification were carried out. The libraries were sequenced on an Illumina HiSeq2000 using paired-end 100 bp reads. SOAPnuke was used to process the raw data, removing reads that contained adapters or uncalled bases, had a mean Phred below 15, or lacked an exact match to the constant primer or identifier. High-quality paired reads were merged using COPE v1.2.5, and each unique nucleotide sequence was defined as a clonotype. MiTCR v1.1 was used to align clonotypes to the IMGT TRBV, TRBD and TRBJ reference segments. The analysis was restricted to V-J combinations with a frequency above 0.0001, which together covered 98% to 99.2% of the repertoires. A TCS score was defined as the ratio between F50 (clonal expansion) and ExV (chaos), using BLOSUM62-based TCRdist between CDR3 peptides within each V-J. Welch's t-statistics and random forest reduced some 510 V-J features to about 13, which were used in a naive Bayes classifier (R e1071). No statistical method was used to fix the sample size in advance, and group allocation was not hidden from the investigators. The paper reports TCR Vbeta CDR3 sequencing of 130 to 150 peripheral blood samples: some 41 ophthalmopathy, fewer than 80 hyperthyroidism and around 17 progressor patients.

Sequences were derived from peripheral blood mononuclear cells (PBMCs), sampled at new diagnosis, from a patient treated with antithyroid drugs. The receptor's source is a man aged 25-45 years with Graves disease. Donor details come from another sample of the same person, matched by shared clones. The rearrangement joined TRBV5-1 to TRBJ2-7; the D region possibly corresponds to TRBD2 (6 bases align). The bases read TGCGCCAGCAGCTTTGGAGCTAGCGCGTCCTACGAGCAGTACTTC. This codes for CASSFGASASYEQYF.